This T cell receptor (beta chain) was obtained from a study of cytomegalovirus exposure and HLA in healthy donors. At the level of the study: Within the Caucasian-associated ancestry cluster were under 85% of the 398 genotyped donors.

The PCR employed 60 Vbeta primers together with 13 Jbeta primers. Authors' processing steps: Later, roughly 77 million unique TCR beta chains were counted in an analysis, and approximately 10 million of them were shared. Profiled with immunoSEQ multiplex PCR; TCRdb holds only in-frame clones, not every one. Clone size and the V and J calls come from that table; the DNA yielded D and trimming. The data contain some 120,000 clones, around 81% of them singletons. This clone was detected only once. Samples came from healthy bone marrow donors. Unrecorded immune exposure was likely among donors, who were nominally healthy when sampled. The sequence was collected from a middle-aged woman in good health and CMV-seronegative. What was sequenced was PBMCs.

The CDR3 nucleotides are TGTGCCAGCAGCCTCTTGGCAAATACCTACAATGAGCAGTTCTTC. The encoded protein is CASSLLANTYNEQFF. The V gene is TRBV9, the J gene TRBJ2-1; D unclear. CDR1 and CDR2 (germline): SGDLS, YYNGEE. Trimming took 4 bases from V and 2 from J, leaving 13 bases between them. The CDR3 covers 15 residues.